This TCR beta chain stems from a study of shared clonotypes between healthy human individuals. Study background: Each donor contributed plates that comprised three CD4 naive, three CD4 memory, two CD8 naive and one CD8 memory.

Germline CDR1 SGHTS, CDR2 YDEGEE. This CDR3 contains 15 residues. Trimming shortened V by 0 bases and J by 0 bases, and 8 bases separated the two germline ends. Profiling relied on immunoSEQ multiplex PCR, and the TCRdb table lists in-frame clones only, not all of them. The data show approximately 1.1 million clones, approximately 80% seen once. The V and J genes are TRBV5-8 and TRBJ2-3; D is possibly TRBD2 (6 bases). The receptor's source is a man aged 18 to 29 in good health. Some clones in this sample may be carry-over from other donors' samples. Material: memory CD4+ T cells from PBMCs. This sample's subset: CD45RA-negative fraction. The CDR3 sequence: CASSLVGGSTDTQYF. The CDR3 region has the DNA TGTGCCAGCAGCTTGGTCGGGGGAAGCACAGATACGCAGTATTTT.